A single TCR beta chain is shown here with its context. The antigen is unknown. The record originates from a study of T cells in Graves' hyperthyroidism and ophthalmopathy. Study outcomes and limitations: Most thyroid clonotypes that were expanded above 0.001 also turned up in blood. Through a model of 13 V-J features, ophthalmopathy was separated from stable hyperthyroidism. Ophthalmopathy, as predicted by the model, came a median 6.5 months after the prediction.

CDR3 length: 13 residues. Germline V gene sequence: CDR1 MGHDK, CDR2 SYGVNS. Trimming took off 8 bases at V and 2 bases at J, with 12 bases between the two ends. Diagnosis relied on clinical symptoms, serum thyroxine and TRAb, thyroid ultrasound and orbital computed tomography. There were TCR beta CDR3 regions amplified from RNA transcripts. First-round RT-PCR with HTBI primers amplified the TCR CDR3 region. From the multiplex PCR reads, TCRdb called clonotypes with MiXCR, one entry per CDR3 protein. The sample lists hundreds of thousands of distinct CDR3 sequences, around 42% occurring once. The origin of this receptor is a woman aged 18 to 35 with Graves' hyperthyroidism. This sequence joins TRBV25-1 and TRBJ2-5, with D tentatively TRBD2 (6 bases). Sequenced sample: peripheral blood or thyroid tissue (not recorded which). The CDR3 loop is CASVVGGQETQYF. As DNA, the CDR3 is TGTGCCAGCGTTGTTGGGGGGCAAGAGACCCAGTACTTC. Full variable domain (rest looked up from reference TRBV25-1 and TRBJ2-5): EADIYQTPRYLVIGTGKKITLECSQTMGHDKMYWYQQDPGMELHLIHYSYGVNSTEKGDLSSESTVSRIRTEHFPLTLESARPSHTSQYLCASVVGGQETQYFGPGTRLLVL.